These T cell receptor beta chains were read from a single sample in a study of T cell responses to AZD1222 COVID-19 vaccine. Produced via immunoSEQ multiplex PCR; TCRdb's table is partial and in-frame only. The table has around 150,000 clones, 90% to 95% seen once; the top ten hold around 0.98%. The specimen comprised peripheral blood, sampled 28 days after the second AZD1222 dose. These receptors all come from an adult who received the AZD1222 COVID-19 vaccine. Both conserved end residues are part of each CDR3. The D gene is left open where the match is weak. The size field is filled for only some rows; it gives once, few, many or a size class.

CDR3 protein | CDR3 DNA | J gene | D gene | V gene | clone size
CASSIGQGEAFF | TGTGCCAGTAGTATCGGACAAGGTGAAGCTTTCTTT | TRBJ1-1 | NA | TRBV19 | NA
CASSFGGAGQPQHF | TGTGCCAGCAGCTTTGGGGGCGCCGGGCAGCCCCAGCATTTT | TRBJ1-5 | NA | TRBV5-4 | few
CASSQDWGSLYEQYF | TGTGCCAGCAGCCAAGATTGGGGATCGCTCTACGAGCAGTACTTC | TRBJ2-7 | NA | TRBV4-2 | NA
CASTSSDGELFF | TGTGCCAGCACCTCTTCGGACGGGGAGCTGTTTTTT | TRBJ2-2 | NA | TRBV7-6 | NA
CASNLRQGSFTGELFF | TGTGCCAGCAACCTCAGACAGGGCTCCTTCACCGGGGAGCTGTTTTTT | TRBJ2-2 | TRBD1 | TRBV7-9 | NA
CAWSVGTNTEAFF | TGTGCCTGGAGTGTGGGCACGAACACTGAAGCTTTCTTT | TRBJ1-1 | NA | TRBV30 | NA
CASSSLWEGRDTQYF | TGTGCCAGCAGTTCCCTCTGGGAGGGACGGGATACGCAGTATTTT | TRBJ2-3 | TRBD2 | TRBV27 | NA
CAISGTGTGVGYTF | TGTGCCATCAGTGGCACCGGGACAGGGGTTGGCTACACCTTC | TRBJ1-2 | TRBD1 | TRBV10-3 | NA
CASSDGQGVYNEQFF | TGTGCCAGCAGTGACGGTCAGGGGGTCTACAATGAGCAGTTCTTC | TRBJ2-1 | TRBD1 | TRBV6-1 | NA
CASSYGQGGETQYF | TGTGCCAGCAGTTACGGACAGGGTGGAGAGACCCAGTACTTC | TRBJ2-5 | TRBD1 | TRBV6-5 | NA
CASSPGVGGTLTDTQYF | TGTGCCAGCAGTCCCGGGGTCGGGGGCACACTCACAGATACGCAGTATTTT | TRBJ2-3 | NA | TRBV27 | NA
CASSGRQSLVGKLFF | TGTGCCAGCAGTGGCCGACAGTCCCTGGTGGGAAAACTGTTTTTT | TRBJ1-4 | NA | TRBV2 | NA
CASSPSTVLVGPGELFF | TGTGCCAGCTCACCATCGACGGTCCTTGTGGGTCCCGGGGAGCTGTTTTTT | TRBJ2-2 | NA | TRBV18 | NA
CASTGDRGQGEQYF | TGTGCCAGCACTGGGGACAGGGGGCAGGGGGAGCAGTACTTC | TRBJ2-7 | TRBD1 | TRBV13 | few
CASSVPTSGGYSYEQYF | TGTGCCAGCAGTGTACCGACTAGCGGGGGGTACTCCTACGAGCAGTACTTC | TRBJ2-7 | TRBD2 | TRBV6-1 | NA
CASDNKGGDEQFF | TGTGCCAGCGATAATAAAGGGGGGGATGAGCAGTTCTTC | TRBJ2-1 | NA | TRBV27 | NA
CASSFRTSGGGSYNEQFF | TGTGCCAGTAGTTTCCGGACTAGCGGGGGGGGCTCCTACAATGAGCAGTTCTTC | TRBJ2-1 | TRBD2 | TRBV19 | NA
CASRGWWNEQFF | TGTGCCAGCAGGGGGTGGTGGAATGAGCAGTTCTTC | TRBJ2-1 | NA | TRBV11-2 | NA
CAWRGQGANYGYTF | TGTGCCTGGAGGGGACAGGGGGCAAACTATGGCTACACCTTC | TRBJ1-2 | TRBD1 | TRBV30 | NA
CASSGLDRANEKLFF | TGTGCCAGCAGCGGATTGGACAGGGCTAATGAAAAACTGTTTTTT | TRBJ1-4 | TRBD1 | TRBV7-9 | NA
CASRPPGQEDYTF | TGTGCCAGCAGACCACCGGGACAGGAGGATTACACCTTC | TRBJ1-2 | TRBD1 | TRBV6-5 | NA
CASSSGVYGYTF | TGTGCCAGCAGTTCAGGGGTTTATGGCTACACCTTC | TRBJ1-2 | NA | TRBV6-6 | NA